This is a list of T cell receptor beta chains from one sample in a study of identical twins. In TCRdb, the 5' RACE reads were re-called with MiXCR into one record per CDR3 protein. Found here are about 240,000 distinct CDR3 sequences, roughly a tenth of them singletons; the top ten hold about a tenth. Sequenced input: memory T cells sorted from blood. The receptors originated from a man aged 45 to 65 in good health. Both conserved end residues are part of each CDR3. A D gene is named only where the DNA matches it firmly. The size field is filled for only some rows; it gives once, few, many or a size class.

TRBV20-1	-	few	TRBJ2-6	CSALSGSGANVLTF	TGCAGTGCTCTCTCCGGCTCTGGGGCCAACGTCCTGACTTTC
TRBV12-3/TRBV12-4	-	many	TRBJ2-3	CASSYGGPGDTQYF	TGTGCCAGCAGTTACGGGGGGCCGGGAGATACGCAGTATTTT
TRBV12-3/TRBV12-4	-	-	TRBJ2-3	CASSIGLSTDTQYF	TGTGCCAGCAGTATCGGACTGAGCACAGATACGCAGTATTTT
TRBV5-5	TRBD1	-	TRBJ2-1	CASSPGTASSYNEQFF	TGTGCCAGCAGCCCCGGGACAGCTAGCTCCTACAATGAGCAGTTCTTC
TRBV20-1	TRBD2	many	TRBJ2-1	CSARMTSSHNEQFF	TGCAGTGCTAGAATGACTAGCAGCCACAATGAGCAGTTCTTC
TRBV11-1	-	-	TRBJ2-7	CASSPSRGGRYEQYF	TGTGCCAGCAGCCCGTCTAGAGGCGGACGCTACGAGCAGTACTTC
TRBV20-1	TRBD1	-	TRBJ2-7	CSARRDSWEQYF	TGCAGTGCTAGAAGGGACAGCTGGGAGCAGTACTTC
TRBV20-1	TRBD2	few	TRBJ2-7	CSAPLKTSGSEQYF	TGCAGTGCTCCCTTAAAGACTAGCGGGAGCGAGCAGTACTTC
TRBV18	-	few	TRBJ2-7	CASSPTKVHEQYF	TGTGCCAGCTCACCTACGAAGGTCCACGAGCAGTACTTC
TRBV12-3/TRBV12-4	-	few	TRBJ2-2	CASRSTGDSNTGELFF	TGTGCCAGCAGAAGTACAGGGGACTCGAACACCGGGGAGCTGTTTTTT
TRBV3-1	-	-	TRBJ2-2	CASSRDTNTGELFF	TGTGCCAGCAGCAGAGACACGAACACCGGGGAGCTGTTTTTT
TRBV4-3	TRBD2	many	TRBJ2-1	CASSQETSTSQYNEQFF	TGCGCCAGCAGCCAAGAAACCTCGACTAGCCAGTACAATGAGCAGTTCTTC
TRBV28	-	-	TRBJ2-7	CASSSDSNYYEQYF	TGTGCCAGCAGTTCAGACTCAAATTACTACGAGCAGTACTTC
TRBV2	-	-	TRBJ1-5	CASSVRAGDNQPQHF	TGTGCCAGCAGTGTAAGGGCAGGGGACAATCAGCCCCAGCATTTT
TRBV7-3	-	many	TRBJ2-1	CASSLSSTSTEQFF	TGTGCCAGCAGCTTATCCTCTACTAGCACTGAGCAGTTCTTC
TRBV18	TRBD2	many	TRBJ2-7	CASSRTSGFAYEQYF	TGTGCCAGCTCACGGACTAGCGGGTTTGCGTACGAGCAGTACTTC
TRBV5-6	-	many	TRBJ2-1	CASILGPDNEQFF	TGTGCCAGCATCCTTGGGCCCGACAATGAGCAGTTCTTC
TRBV2	-	-	TRBJ1-5	CASSRQPNQPQHF	TGTGCCAGCAGTCGACAACCCAATCAGCCCCAGCATTTT
TRBV29-1	-	many	TRBJ2-1	CSVEDRGREQFF	TGCAGCGTTGAAGATAGGGGCAGGGAGCAGTTCTTC
TRBV7-3	TRBD2	few	TRBJ2-2	CASSSLAGSAGELFF	TGTGCCAGCAGCTCTCTAGCGGGATCCGCCGGGGAGCTGTTTTTT
TRBV3-1	-	few	TRBJ2-1	CASSKRDNEQFF	TGTGCCAGCAGTAAAAGGGACAATGAGCAGTTCTTC
TRBV28	TRBD1	many	TRBJ1-2	CASSPGTGRSYGYTF	TGTGCCAGCAGTCCTGGGACAGGGAGGAGCTATGGCTACACCTTC
TRBV6-2/TRBV6-3	TRBD1	few	TRBJ1-4	CASSHGQGNEKLFF	TGTGCCAGCAGTCACGGACAGGGAAACGAAAAACTGTTTTTT
TRBV18	TRBD1	-	TRBJ1-6	CASSPGQGNSPLHF	TGTGCCAGCTCACCCGGACAGGGCAATTCACCCCTCCACTTT
TRBV7-6	-	many	TRBJ2-5	CASSLAPGVGETQYF	TGTGCCAGCAGCTTAGCGCCGGGGGTGGGGGAGACCCAGTACTTC
TRBV6-5	TRBD2	-	TRBJ2-1	CASSTEVAGGGSEQFF	TGTGCCAGCAGTACCGAAGTAGCGGGGGGAGGGAGTGAGCAGTTCTTC
TRBV2	-	many	TRBJ1-1	CASNRRGAAFF	TGTGCCAGCAACCGTCGGGGGGCGGCTTTCTTT
TRBV19	-	few	TRBJ2-1	CASNSLASSSYNEQFF	TGTGCCAGTAACAGTCTAGCGTCGAGCTCCTACAATGAGCAGTTCTTC
TRBV29-1	-	many	TRBJ1-2	CSVEGDNYGYTF	TGCAGCGTTGAAGGCGACAACTATGGCTACACCTTC
TRBV20-1	-	-	TRBJ1-1	CSAPDRRILEAFF	TGCAGTGCACCAGACAGGAGGATTCTTGAAGCTTTCTTT
TRBV18	TRBD1	few	TRBJ2-4	CASSLSPATGIFAKNIQYF	TGTGCCAGCTCACTATCCCCCGCGACAGGGATTTTCGCCAAAAACATTCAGTACTTC
TRBV25-1	-	-	TRBJ1-2	CASSDLRTSYGYTF	TGTGCCAGCAGTGACCTGAGGACCAGCTATGGCTACACCTTC
TRBV5-1	-	few	TRBJ2-3	CASSLGLYGRLDTQYF	TGCGCCAGCAGCCTGGGACTGTACGGGCGTTTAGATACGCAGTATTTT
TRBV20-1	-	many	TRBJ2-7	CSARDSTNSAGEQYF	TGCAGTGCTAGAGATAGTACGAACAGCGCCGGCGAGCAGTACTTC
TRBV6-4	TRBD1	-	TRBJ1-1	CASSDFDRGPGDDTEAFF	TGTGCCAGCAGTGACTTTGACAGGGGCCCTGGGGATGACACTGAAGCTTTCTTT
TRBV5-1	TRBD2	many	TRBJ2-5	CASNPAGGMETQYF	TGCGCCAGCAACCCAGCGGGGGGGATGGAGACCCAGTACTTC
TRBV6-6	-	few	TRBJ1-2	CASSSQGIDGYTF	TGTGCCAGCAGTTCCCAGGGAATCGATGGCTACACCTTC
TRBV4-2	-	few	TRBJ2-1	CASSQDAPRGANEQFF	TGTGCCAGCAGCCAAGATGCCCCCCGGGGAGCCAATGAGCAGTTCTTC
TRBV4-2	TRBD1	many	TRBJ2-7	CASSPWTGASHEQYF	TGTGCCAGCAGCCCCTGGACAGGGGCTTCCCACGAGCAGTACTTC
TRBV4-1	-	-	TRBJ2-3	CASSQELMVFTDTQYF	TGCGCCAGCAGCCAAGAATTGATGGTCTTCACAGATACGCAGTATTTT
TRBV10-3	-	-	TRBJ2-7	CAISEPHRYEQYF	TGTGCCATCAGTGAGCCTCATAGATACGAGCAGTACTTC
TRBV3-1	-	few	TRBJ2-7	CASSQEIYRPGEQYF	TGTGCCAGCAGCCAAGAAATATACCGGCCGGGGGAGCAGTACTTC